This TCR beta chain derives from a study of T-cell reconstitution after alpha-beta-depleted transplantation in children. Study results and limitations: Some patients owed their high day-60 TCRbeta diversity to surviving recipient T cells and thymic progenitors. T cells produced anew were the main source of T-cell counts and diversity one year after transplant. Reports say that about two months after transplant, the alpha-beta T cells came out of several hundred graft clones that had expanded.

This CDR3 is 15 amino acids long. Germline V gives CDR1 LGHNA, CDR2 YSLEER. V was clipped by 2 bases and J by 5 bases, with 16 bases between them. With respect to this clonotype: Antigen: not known.

Unique molecular identifiers were used in preparing the TCRbeta library. TCRdb redid the calling of the PCR reads with MiXCR, one entry per CDR3 protein. The sample records hundreds of thousands of distinct CDR3 sequences, 10% to 15% being singletons. Here the sequenced sample was PBMCs, mostly from graft donor cells, taken 360 days after TCRalphabeta/CD19-depleted stem cell transplant. The gene calls are TRBV4-3 and TRBJ2-7; maybe TRBD2 (6 bases). The TCR sequence derives from a male patient younger than 18 who had a stem cell transplant for acute myeloid leukemia, so the T cells may come from the graft donor. CDR3 sequence reads: CASSQYQAGRDEQYF. Here the CDR3 DNA reads TGCGCCAGCAGCCAATACCAGGCGGGAAGAGACGAGCAGTACTTC.